These 21 T cell receptor beta chains originate from one sample sequenced in a study of T-cell reconstitution after alpha-beta-depleted transplantation in children. Construction of the TCRbeta library involved unique molecular identifiers. MiXCR, applied by TCRdb to the PCR reads, yields one record per CDR3 protein. The table records 400,000 to 500,000 distinct CDR3 sequences, 11% of them present only once. Sequencing was performed on PBMCs from the stem cell graft donor, taken from the stem cell graft. These receptors were taken from a human donor who donated a stem cell graft to a child with acute myeloid leukemia.

The chain links TRBV12-5 to TRBJ1-1; TRBD1 might be the D (5 bases). V lost 1 base to trimming and J lost 5 bases, with 11 bases between them. CDR1 and CDR2 (germline): LGHNT, FRNRAP. The CDR3 contains 14 residues. As DNA, the CDR3 is TGTGCTAGTGGTTTGGGGCAGGGCGGGACTGAAGCTTTCTTT. Amino acid sequence: CASGLGQGGTEAFF.

V gene TRBV29-1 combines with J gene TRBJ2-1, with 10 bases that match TRBD2. The CDR3 contains 13 residues. CDR1 is SQVTM, CDR2 ANQGSEA, per germline. Unmatched junction bases numbered 6, after V lost 4 bases and J lost 9 bases. The CDR3 DNA is TGCAGCGTTGGCCCTAGCGGGAGCGGTGAGCAGTTCTTC. Protein: CSVGPSGSGEQFF.

Regarding this clonotype: A much larger clone sits a single nucleotide away, making a read error possible. The chain uses TRBV27 and TRBJ2-5; tentative D call: TRBD2 (6 bases). Germline-derived CDR1 and CDR2 are MNHEY and SMNVEV (reference sequence). CDR3 length: 13 amino acids. Trimming shortened V by 6 bases and J by 5 bases, and 13 bases separated the two germline ends. The CDR3 loop reads CASRGYGGETQYF. Written as DNA, the CDR3 is TGTGCCAGCAGAGGATACGGAGGGGAGACCCAGTACTTC.

The gene calls are TRBV11-3 and TRBJ2-2, with 9 nucleotides matching TRBD1. The CDR3 contains 13 residues. Per germline, CDR1 SGHNT and CDR2 YENEEA. V lost 8 bases, J lost 6 bases, and 4 bases stayed unmatched. In DNA, the CDR3 is TGTGCCAGCGGGGACAGGGAGGCCGGGGAGCTGTTTTTT. Protein sequence: CASGDREAGELFF.

The chain employs TRBV19 and TRBJ2-1; 15 bases agree with TRBD2. The germline CDR1 and CDR2 sequences are LNHDA and SQIVND (reference sequence). Germline trimming cut 6 bases from V and 8 bases from J; bases unmatched to any gene: 8. There are 16 residues in the CDR3. CDR3 region: CASSTGLAGGIDEQFF. CDR3 DNA sequence: TGTGCCAGTAGCACGGGACTAGCGGGAGGTATCGATGAGCAGTTCTTC.

The DNA for the CDR3 is TGTGCCAGCAGTTACTCCACGCCCAGGGGAGGGGTGAATGAAAAACTGTTTTTT. Protein sequence: CASSYSTPRGGVNEKLFF. The V and J genes are TRBV6-5 and TRBJ1-4, with D possibly matching TRBD1 (6 bases). CDR3 length: 18 amino acids. Germline V gene data show CDR1 as MNHEY and CDR2 as SVGAGI. V lost 0 bases to trimming and J lost 5 bases, with 19 bases between them.

This chain joins TRBV10-3 and TRBJ2-5; D gene unclear. Germline loops: CDR1 ENHRY, CDR2 SYGVKD. The CDR3 contains 14 residues. The V and J ends lost 4 bases and 4 bases respectively, with 13 bases between them. The CDR3 DNA sequence: TGTGCCATCAGTGCCGCAATGGCACGAGAGACCCAGTACTTC. Encoded protein: CAISAAMARETQYF.

This clonotype was detected many times. The chain uses TRBV6-1 and TRBJ1-4, with 8 nucleotides matching TRBD1. The V and J ends lost 9 bases and 4 bases, in that order; junction bases with no gene match: 7. Germline CDR1 reads MNHNS; CDR2 reads SASEGT. This CDR3 is built from 14 residues. The CDR3 region has the DNA TGTGCCAGTAGACAGGGGATCGGTAATGAAAAACTGTTTTTT. This encodes CASRQGIGNEKLFF.

The gene calls are TRBV4-1 and TRBJ2-7; 12 positions match TRBD1. The ends lost 3 bases at V and 5 bases at J; junction bases unmatched: 5. This CDR3 is 15 amino acids long. From germline, CDR1 is MGHRA and CDR2 YSYEKL. The CDR3 nucleotides read TGCGCCAGCAGCCAGATCCGGGACAGGGGGCACGAGCAGTACTTC. It encodes CASSQIRDRGHEQYF.

This clonotype was seen ten or more times. The chain combines TRBV25-1 with TRBJ2-4, with 8 bases aligning to TRBD1. From germline, CDR1 is MGHDK and CDR2 SYGVNS. The CDR3 is 17 amino acids. V shed 2 bases and J 3 bases; nucleotides not matched to a gene: 9. The CDR3 region has the DNA TGTGCCAGCAGTGAACGCGGACAGGGTGAAGGCAAAAACATTCAGTACTTC. Translating it yields CASSERGQGEGKNIQYF.

This clonotype has only a few counts. J is TRBJ1-5 and V is TRBV29-1; D perhaps matches TRBD1 (5 bases). Deletions cut 3 bases from V and 1 base from J, with 10 bases between. This CDR3 has 14 residues. CDR1 is SQVTM, CDR2 ANQGSEA, per germline. The CDR3 reads CSVDRGGSNQPQHF. The CDR3 bases are TGCAGCGTTGATCGGGGGGGGAGCAATCAGCCCCAGCATTTT.

A few counts support this clonotype. The V call is TRBV13, the J call TRBJ2-3; 8 positions agree with TRBD2. V trimming: 2 bases; J trimming: 0 bases; junction bases outside the gene matches: 7. The CDR3 is 17 residues long. Germline values: CDR1 PRHDT, CDR2 FYEKMQ (reference sequence). CDR3 amino acids: CASSLRGAGESTDTQYF. The CDR3 coding sequence is TGTGCCAGCAGCTTAAGAGGAGCGGGGGAAAGCACAGATACGCAGTATTTT.

The chain is built from TRBV29-1 and TRBJ2-2; D unclear. Germline V CDR1 and CDR2: SQVTM, ANQGSEA. The CDR3 has 12 residues. Between the trimmed V and J ends, which lost 7 bases and 4 bases, there was a span of 10 bases. CDR3 DNA sequence: TGCAGCGCCTATTTCCTCACCGGGGAGCTGTTTTTT. It encodes CSAYFLTGELFF.

The chain carries TRBV6-5 and TRBJ2-5; 9 nucleotides align to TRBD1. With V trimmed by 0 bases and J by 5 bases, 10 bases remained unmatched. There are 17 residues in the CDR3. Germline CDR1 MNHEY, CDR2 SVGAGI. In nucleotides, the CDR3 is TGTGCCAGCAGTTACTCGATGAGCGACAGGGGGAGCGAGACCCAGTACTTC. This encodes CASSYSMSDRGSETQYF.

This clonotype was seen only a few times. The chain recombines TRBV4-2 with TRBJ2-5; the match to TRBD1 covers 7 bases. This CDR3 contains 16 residues. Germline CDR1 is LGHNA and CDR2 is YNFKEQ. V shed 1 base, J shed 5 bases, and the junction held 10 bases outside the gene matches. CDR3: CASSQGGTGASETQYF. CDR3 in DNA: TGTGCCAGCAGCCAAGGCGGAACAGGGGCCTCGGAGACCCAGTACTTC.

The table lists this clonotype with a few counts. The chain has TRBV12-3 or TRBV12-4 and TRBJ1-1, with D possibly TRBD1 on 6 matching bases. Between the trimmed V and J ends, which lost 3 bases and 4 bases, there was a span of 18 bases. CDR3 length: 16 amino acids. The CDR3 DNA sequence: TGTGCCAGCAGTTTTTTCGTACAACAGGGCGGCACTGAAGCTTTCTTT. Its translation: CASSFFVQQGGTEAFF.

This clonotype showed up many times. The V call is TRBV18, the J call TRBJ1-6; D gene uncertain. The CDR3 is made up of 16 amino acids. Germline CDR1 KGHSH, CDR2 LQKENI. Trimming stripped 3 bases from V and 0 bases from J, with 9 bases between. CDR3 nucleotide sequence: TGTGCCAGCTCACCTGCGGGGAGCTCCTATAATTCACCCCTCCACTTT. Translation gives CASSPAGSSYNSPLHF.

This chain joins TRBV20-1 and TRBJ2-1; D gene ambiguous. This CDR3 comprises 13 residues. Germline V CDR1 and CDR2: DFQATT, SNEGSKA (reference sequence). V lost 6 bases, J lost 3 bases, and 12 bases lay in between. This chain's CDR3 is CSAPQNHYNEQFF. CDR3 nucleotide sequence: TGCAGTGCCCCGCAGAATCACTACAATGAGCAGTTCTTC.

This chain links TRBV15 with TRBJ1-1; D may be TRBD1 (5 bases). V shed 2 bases and J shed 5 bases, with 15 bases lying between them. This CDR3 is built from 15 residues. Germline assignment: CDR1 LNHNV and CDR2 YYDKDF (reference sequence). The CDR3 DNA is TGTGCCACCAGCAGAAACCGGGACTCTGGAACTGAAGCTTTCTTT. It encodes CATSRNRDSGTEAFF. Combining the CDR3 with reference TRBV15 and TRBJ1-1 gives the whole variable domain DAMVIQNPRYQVTQFGKPVTLSCSQTLNHNVMYWYQQKSSQAPKLLFHYYDKDFNNEADTPDNFQSRRPNTSFCFLDIRSPGLGDTAMYLCATSRNRDSGTEAFFGQGTRLTVV.

This clonotype occurred many times. This chain connects TRBV12-3 or TRBV12-4 to TRBJ2-3; 8 bases match TRBD1. V lost 6 bases and J lost 3; bases outside the gene matches: 5. CDR3 size: 14 residues. The CDR3 DNA reads as TGTGCCAGCAGCGTCAGGGGGCCTACAGATACGCAGTATTTT. Translation: CASSVRGPTDTQYF.

This clonotype has only a few counts. The chain carries TRBV12-3 or TRBV12-4 and TRBJ2-5, with TRBD1 matching over 9 bases. The junction had 9 bases not matched to a gene; V was cut back by 5 bases and J by 5 bases. The CDR3 totals 15 residues. As DNA, the CDR3 is TGTGCCAGCAGTAGGGACAGGGTCGGATACGAGACCCAGTACTTC. It codes for CASSRDRVGYETQYF.